Shown below are 14 T cell receptor beta chains from a single sample sequenced in a study of T cell responses to AZD1222 COVID-19 vaccine. TCRdb keeps only in-frame clones here, not all; method: immunoSEQ multiplex PCR. The table has roughly 100,000 clones, roughly 80% seen once. The sample consisted of peripheral blood, taken on day 0 of AZD1222 vaccination. These receptors came from an adult in good health.

The chain uses TRBV14 and TRBJ2-1; D perhaps matches TRBD1 (6 bases). The CDR3 sequence is 16 residues long. Germline V gene data show CDR1 as SGHDN and CDR2 as FVKESK. Trimming stripped 0 bases from V and 4 bases from J, with 13 bases between. CDR3 region: CASSQDHTDSYNEQFF. The CDR3 nucleotides are TGTGCCAGCAGCCAAGATCACACGGACAGTTACAATGAGCAGTTCTTC.

The rearrangement uses TRBV7-9 and TRBJ1-1, with D tentatively TRBD1 (6 bases). Germline CDR1 is SEHNR and CDR2 is FQNEAQ (reference sequence). This CDR3 is built from 16 residues. The V gene lost 1 base and the J gene lost 1 base, with 13 bases spanning the gap. DNA of the CDR3: TGTGCCAGCAGCTTAGGAGTGACAGGAAAGAACACTGAAGCTTTCTTT. Translating gives CASSLGVTGKNTEAFF.

The rearrangement links TRBV9 to TRBJ2-5, with D tentatively TRBD1 or TRBD2 (6 bases each). This CDR3 has 15 amino acids. Deletions cut 3 bases from V and 4 bases from J, with 16 bases between. The V gene's germline CDR1 is SGDLS and CDR2 YYNGEE. The CDR3 loop is CASSASLGGRETQYF. CDR3 nucleotide sequence: TGTGCCAGCAGCGCCTCCCTGGGGGGCCGAGAGACCCAGTACTTC.

The chain employs TRBV2 and TRBJ2-7, with 9 bases fitting TRBD2. The germline V gene has CDR1 SNHLY and CDR2 FYNNEI. J lost 2 bases, V lost 6 bases, and 5 bases had no gene match. The CDR3 runs 14 residues. CDR3 sequence: CASRASGTAYEQYF. Here the CDR3 DNA reads TGTGCCAGCAGGGCTAGCGGGACCGCCTACGAGCAGTACTTC.

V usage is TRBV12-5 and J usage is TRBJ2-7; a possible D gene is TRBD2 (5 bases). Trimming left V 7 bases short and J 2 bases short, with 18 bases between. This CDR3 contains 15 residues. CDR1 is LGHNT, CDR2 FRNRAP, per germline. The CDR3 DNA reads TGTGCTAGTGCCTATGACTTCCCCGGGGCCTACGAGCAGTACTTC. This translates into CASAYDFPGAYEQYF.

The chain employs TRBV5-1 and TRBJ2-5; D gene unclear. This CDR3 spans 14 amino acids. The V and J ends lost 5 bases and 0 bases respectively, with 11 bases between them. Germline V gene data show CDR1 as SGHRS and CDR2 as YFSETQ. The DNA of the CDR3 is TGCGCCAGCAGTTACCGTCCCTACCAAGAGACCCAGTACTTC. Translated, it gives CASSYRPYQETQYF.

The chain links TRBV5-1 to TRBJ1-6; D remains ambiguous. CDR3 length equals 12 residues. Germline values: CDR1 SGHRS, CDR2 YFSETQ. Deletions cut 0 bases from V and 6 bases from J, with 1 base between. The CDR3 is CASSLGNSPLHF. The CDR3 DNA reads TGCGCCAGCAGCTTGGGTAATTCACCCCTCCACTTT.

This chain joins TRBV4-3 and TRBJ2-7; 8 bases align to TRBD1. V lost 1 base to trimming and J lost 2 bases; unmatched junction nucleotides: 4. In germline, CDR1 is LGHNA, CDR2 YSLEER. The CDR3 runs 15 residues. The CDR3 here is CASSQGAGGPYEQYF. CDR3 in DNA: TGCGCCAGCAGCCAAGGGGCAGGGGGCCCCTACGAGCAGTACTTC.

The CDR3 loop is CASSPGPTEAFF. CDR3 in DNA: TGTGCCAGCTCACCCGGACCCACTGAAGCTTTCTTT. This sequence joins TRBV18 and TRBJ1-1; D gene uncertain. The CDR3 totals 12 residues. In germline, CDR1 is KGHSH, CDR2 LQKENI. V was pared by 3 bases and J by 4 bases, with 6 bases between.

V gene TRBV21-1 combines with J gene TRBJ1-1; TRBD1, the table's D call, lacks a check against the DNA. TRBV21-1 is a known pseudogene. CDR3 size: 16 residues. CDR3 nucleotide sequence: TGTGCCAGCAGCCTACGTCCGACAGGGGAGAGCACTGAAGCTTTCTTT. Residues: CASSLRPTGESTEAFF.

Relative to its sample, this clone is medium-sized. The chain has TRBV19 and TRBJ1-2, with a weak D call TRBD1 (5 bases). This CDR3 comprises 17 residues. CDR1 and CDR2 (germline): LNHDA, SQIVND (reference sequence). V dropped 5 bases and J dropped 0 bases, with 19 bases sitting between them. This chain's CDR3 is CASSLRTTEGANYGYTF. The CDR3 coding sequence is TGTGCCAGTAGTCTCCGCACGACAGAGGGAGCTAACTATGGCTACACCTTC.

The chain uses TRBV5-4 and TRBJ1-2, with D tentatively TRBD1 (6 bases). Germline V CDR1 and CDR2: SGHNT, YYREEE (reference sequence). With 4 bases removed from V and 6 bases from J, the gap between germline ends came to 19 bases. The CDR3 extends over 15 amino acids. CDR3 DNA sequence: TGTGCCAGCAGCGCCCAACAGGGTACGGGAAATGGCTACACCTTC. Residues: CASSAQQGTGNGYTF.

This clone occurred a few times. The gene calls are TRBV19 and TRBJ1-5; D gene ambiguous. The germline V gene has CDR1 LNHDA and CDR2 SQIVND (reference sequence). The CDR3 sequence is 15 residues long. Trimming removed 7 bases from V and 4 bases from J, with 17 bases in between. As DNA, the CDR3 is TGTGCCAGTATTCTTGACCCTGGTGGAAATCAGCCCCAGCATTTT. It is translated as CASILDPGGNQPQHF.

The V gene is TRBV7-2, the J gene TRBJ2-2, with D perhaps matching TRBD2 (6 bases). V dropped 1 base and J dropped 6 bases, with 15 bases sitting between them. The germline V gene encodes CDR1 SGHTA and CDR2 FQGNSA. CDR3 length: 16 residues. This CDR3 reads CASSLDSASAAGELFF. The CDR3 nucleotides read TGTGCCAGCAGCTTAGACTCGGCTAGCGCGGCCGGGGAGCTGTTTTTT.